This is a list of T cell receptor beta chains from one sample in a study of CXCR3-negative and CXCR3-positive naive CD8 T cells. TCRdb reprocessed the 5' RACE reads, keeping one entry per CDR3 protein, no DNA. This repertoire comprises some 140,000 distinct CDR3 sequences; its ten largest clones make up approximately 0.4%. Sequencing used naive CXCR3+ CD8+ T cells from blood. The receptors stem from a human donor in good health. Some clones in this sample may be carry-over from other donors' samples. CDR3s include the opening cysteine and the closing phenylalanine or tryptophan.

CDR3 length	V gene	J gene	CDR3 protein
15	TRBV3-1	TRBJ2-1	CASSQRGDSYNEQFF
15	TRBV28	TRBJ2-7	CASSPIDRAAYEQYF
16	TRBV2	TRBJ2-1	CAMSRVDRSTYNEQFF
13	TRBV29-1	TRBJ2-1	CSYNRRHSNEQFF
14	TRBV10-3	TRBJ2-7	CAISESSAQSEQYF
16	TRBV7-9	TRBJ2-2	CASSLLAGGLTGELFF
12	TRBV12-3/TRBV12-4	TRBJ2-7	CASSFGNYEQYF
17	TRBV7-6	TRBJ2-3	CASSLRAGAVFTDTQYF
13	TRBV5-4	TRBJ1-2	CASSPGLGASYTF
17	TRBV11-2	TRBJ2-3	CASSSPWERDDSDTQYF
17	TRBV5-1	TRBJ2-1	CASSFRLAGDSYNEQFF
14	TRBV20-1	TRBJ2-7	CSARKTDGIYEQYF
12	TRBV3-1	TRBJ2-7	CASSQGSYEQYF
15	TRBV5-1	TRBJ2-3	CASSLERWGLDTQYF
15	TRBV12-3/TRBV12-4	TRBJ2-2	CASSLDGQDGGELFF
15	TRBV10-3	TRBJ1-1	CAISERTGVNTEAFF
14	TRBV7-2	TRBJ2-5	CASRPGGATETQYF
14	TRBV29-1	TRBJ1-2	CSANSPTGGYGYTF
11	TRBV20-1	TRBJ1-2	CSVLTGSGYTF
11	TRBV30	TRBJ2-1	CAWTAGVEQFF
15	TRBV28	TRBJ2-1	CASSFLAGSYNEQFF
22	TRBV7-9	TRBJ2-1	CASSPTVSNQATDQTPYNEQFF
15	TRBV7-9	TRBJ1-1	CASSPSAGWGTEAFF
14	TRBV3-1	TRBJ2-7	CASSQGRGFYEQYF
13	TRBV7-6	TRBJ2-7	CASSATSSYEQYF
19	TRBV7-8	TRBJ2-3	CASSPPSRLAGHSTDTQYF
14	TRBV29-1	TRBJ2-5	CSVEDWRVEETQYF
15	TRBV29-1	TRBJ2-7	CSVEAPAGDHYEQYF
14	TRBV7-8	TRBJ2-1	CASSSWTERGEQFF
18	TRBV28	TRBJ2-7	CASSLLPTGLAVSYEQYF
13	TRBV27	TRBJ2-7	CASSKGTTNEQYF
17	TRBV24-1	TRBJ2-1	CATSDSTSESSYNEQFF
15	TRBV5-1	TRBJ2-7	CASSNPWDSSYEQYF
17	TRBV4-2	TRBJ2-1	CASSQDPIAGAYNEQFF
14	TRBV7-9	TRBJ1-4	CASSLVGANEKLFF
13	TRBV19	TRBJ2-7	CASSTGTGGEQYF
17	TRBV20-1	TRBJ2-1	CSARDHGGGYAVSEQFF
15	TRBV28	TRBJ2-7	CASSLGAGRNYEQYF
15	TRBV24-1	TRBJ2-6	CATSDRLSGANVLTF
14	TRBV7-9	TRBJ2-3	CASSLARTTDTQYF
15	TRBV20-1	TRBJ2-4	CSAPREGWTKNIQYF
16	TRBV28	TRBJ2-3	CASSPAPRRGTDTQYF
13	TRBV4-3	TRBJ2-7	CASSQDAGYEQYF
17	TRBV2	TRBJ2-3	CASFRTDWGGSTDTQYF
12	TRBV7-6	TRBJ2-7	CASSLNLYEQYF
14	TRBV12-3/TRBV12-4	TRBJ2-7	CASSPQTGRNEQYF
12	TRBV12-3/TRBV12-4	TRBJ2-1	CASSLGDVEQFF
14	TRBV11-2	TRBJ1-1	CASSQFKTFTEAFF
16	TRBV7-9	TRBJ1-5	CASSTTQRGSNQPQHF
14	TRBV19	TRBJ1-1	CASDPGQGASEAFF
16	TRBV5-1	TRBJ2-2	CASSPIAAAGTGELFF
15	TRBV28	TRBJ2-1	CASSYRGTLQYEQFF
12	TRBV20-1	TRBJ1-1	CSAREGDPGAFF